This TCR beta chain was recovered during a study of T cells in Graves' hyperthyroidism and ophthalmopathy. Study information: Peripheral blood was drawn at first diagnosis, prior to all treatment.

Each ophthalmopathy patient scored at least 3 on the Clinical Activity Score and at least 4 on NOSPECS grade, with duration under 3 months. Thyroid ultrasound and orbital computed tomography, with clinical symptoms and serum thyroxine and TRAb, informed diagnoses. RNA transcripts gave rise to amplified TCR beta CDR3 regions. Researchers ran a first-round RT-PCR on the TCR CDR3 using the HTBI primer set. TCRdb redid the calling of the multiplex PCR reads with MiXCR, one entry per CDR3 protein. Of 400,000 to 600,000 distinct CDR3 sequences in the sample, approximately 16% were seen once. Germline CDR1 SGDLS, CDR2 YYNGEE. Deletions cut 3 bases from V and 0 bases from J, with 19 bases between. This CDR3 comprises 19 residues. On this clonotype itself: The antigen is undetermined.

Whole-study findings and limits: Ophthalmopathy and stable hyperthyroidism were told apart by a 13 V-J model.

Sequenced: blood. The J gene is TRBJ2-6, the V gene TRBV9; D might be TRBD1 (7 bases). This clonotype was obtained from a woman in her thirties with Graves' ophthalmopathy. CDR3 sequence (DNA): TGTGCCAGCAGCGACACGGAGGGGGACAGACGCTCTGGGGCCAACGTCCTGACTTTC. It codes for CASSDTEGDRRSGANVLTF.